A single T cell receptor beta chain is shown here with its context. Its specificity is not known. These data come from a study of CD8+ T cells in alopecia areata. The wider study: For the treated group, dosing was oral tofacitinib at 5 to 10 mg twice daily. The tofacitinib course ran for 6 to 18 months and was followed by 6 months off drug. Whole-study results and caveats: Scalp sequencing captures resident alphabeta T cells of normal skin too. Compared with normal scalp, lesional scalp had higher clonality and more expanded CD8+ clones.

cDNA reverse transcribed from extracted RNA served as the sequencing template. Assay used: immunoSEQ multiplex PCR; TCRdb lists only in-frame clones, some missing. The sample shows some 130,000 clones, more than 40% of them seen only once. Germline loops: CDR1 SGDLS, CDR2 YYNGEE. V dropped 0 bases and J dropped 0 bases, with 8 bases sitting between them. The CDR3 is 15 residues long. Here the sequenced sample was CD8+ T cells sorted from blood, taken at week 0. This receptor was identified in a human donor with alopecia areata. The genes are TRBV9 and TRBJ2-3; D gene ambiguous. Here the CDR3 DNA reads TGTGCCAGCAGCGTAGACAGCCCGAGCACAGATACGCAGTATTTT. The encoded protein is CASSVDSPSTDTQYF.